Below are 18 T cell receptor beta chains sequenced from a single sample in a study of blood T cell repertoires in COVID-19. The protocol was immunoSEQ multiplex PCR, while the TCRdb copy is restricted to in-frame clones and leaves out a portion. This sample carries around 160,000 clones, 70% to 90% of them seen once, and the ten largest clones take about 8%. The sequenced material came from peripheral blood. Receptors were obtained from a woman aged 55-70 years with COVID-19, enrolled during active disease.

The V and J genes are TRBV29-1 and TRBJ1-2; D perhaps matches TRBD1 (6 bases). Trimming removed 0 bases at V and 4 bases at J, with 15 bases between. The CDR3 sequence is 15 residues long. From germline, CDR1 is SQVTM and CDR2 ANQGSEA. For the CDR3, the DNA is TGCAGCGTTGAAGAAGGGGGATCGATAGTCTATGGCTACACCTTC. Its translation is CSVEEGGSIVYGYTF.

This sequence joins TRBV6-2 or TRBV6-3 and TRBJ2-3; tentative D call: TRBD1 (5 bases). Trimming took 2 bases from V and 2 from J, leaving 14 bases between them. CDR1 and CDR2 (germline): MNHEY, SVGEGT. The CDR3 is made up of 16 amino acids. The CDR3 protein is CASSYGAGSNTDTQYF. The DNA for the CDR3 is TGTGCCAGCAGTTACGGTGCAGGGTCTAACACAGATACGCAGTATTTT.

The rearrangement joins TRBV19 to TRBJ1-2; TRBD1 agrees at 9 bases. J was trimmed by 3 bases and V by 6 bases; bases with no gene match: 5. The CDR3 runs to 14 residues. Germline CDR1 is LNHDA and CDR2 is SQIVND (reference sequence). CDR3 sequence reads: CASRTGQGDYGYTF. In DNA form, the CDR3 reads TGTGCCAGTAGAACGGGACAGGGCGACTATGGCTACACCTTC. The full variable domain, completed using reference TRBV19 and TRBJ1-2, is DGGITQSPKYLFRKEGQNVTLSCEQNLNHDAMYWYRQDPGQGLRLIYYSQIVNDFQKGDIAEGYSVSREKKESFPLTVTSAQKNPTAFYLCASRTGQGDYGYTFGSGTRLTVV.

The J gene is TRBJ1-4, the V gene TRBV24-1; the D gene is possibly TRBD1 (6 bases). This CDR3 region has 16 residues. Germline V CDR1 and CDR2: KGHDR, SFDVKD. The germline V and J ends were trimmed by 4 bases and 6 bases, with 17 bases remaining between them. CDR3 amino acids: CATSDGSRTAHEKLFF. The CDR3 nucleotides read TGTGCCACCAGTGACGGATCTCGGACAGCTCATGAAAAACTGTTTTTT.

The V and J genes are TRBV24-1 and TRBJ2-2; perhaps TRBD2 as D (5 bases). Germline V gives CDR1 KGHDR, CDR2 SFDVKD. This CDR3 contains 16 residues. V lost 7 bases, J lost 5 bases, and 19 bases lay in between. The CDR3 reads CATRPTAGSTTGELFF. The CDR3, as DNA: TGTGCCACCAGACCAACCGCGGGCTCCACTACCGGGGAGCTGTTTTTT.

This rearrangement joins TRBV19 to TRBJ2-1; 10 positions match TRBD2. CDR3 length equals 16 residues. V lost 3 bases and J lost 1; bases outside the gene matches: 3. Germline assignment: CDR1 LNHDA and CDR2 SQIVND (reference sequence). CDR3 sequence (DNA): TGTGCCAGTAGTATCTTAGCGGGGGGTTCCTACAATGAGCAGTTCTTC. As protein: CASSILAGGSYNEQFF.

This chain connects TRBV24-1 to TRBJ2-3; a weak D match, TRBD1 (5 bases). The ends were cut back, 2 bases at V and 2 bases at J, with 13 bases in the middle. CDR3 length: 16 residues. CDR1 and CDR2 from the germline V gene are KGHDR and SFDVKD. This CDR3 reads CATSDSTSGYTDTQYF. The CDR3 region has the DNA TGTGCCACCAGTGATTCGACTTCAGGGTACACAGATACGCAGTATTTT.

The chain joins TRBV6-5 to TRBJ2-7, with 7 nucleotides matching TRBD2. CDR1 MNHEY and CDR2 SVGAGI come from the germline V gene. The V and J ends lost 6 bases and 1 base, in that order; junction bases with no gene match: 9. The CDR3 sequence is 15 residues long. CDR3 in amino acids: CASRGVGGGSYEQYF. For the CDR3, the DNA is TGTGCCAGCAGGGGTGTCGGCGGGGGTTCCTACGAGCAGTACTTC.

This chain connects TRBV5-8 to TRBJ1-2, with TRBD1 matching 11 bases. There are 15 residues in the CDR3. Trimming cost V 3 bases and J 4 bases; bases outside gene matches: 5. Per the germline V gene, CDR1 is SGHTS and CDR2 is YDEGEE. The DNA for the CDR3 is TGTGCCAGCAGCTCGTGGACAGGGGGCGCCTATGGCTACACCTTC. This translates into CASSSWTGGAYGYTF. The variable domain in full, with the rest retrieved from reference TRBV5-8 and TRBJ1-2, is EAGVTQSPTHLIKTRGQQATLRCSPISGHTSVYWYQQALGLGLQFLLWYDEGEERNRGNFPPRFSGRQFPNYSSELNVNALELEDSALYLCASSSWTGGAYGYTFGSGTRLTVV.

The gene calls are TRBV27 and TRBJ2-1; D possibly corresponds to TRBD1 (6 bases). CDR1 and CDR2 (germline): MNHEY, SMNVEV (reference sequence). This CDR3 comprises 13 residues. V lost 5 bases and J 6 bases, leaving 11 bases between the germline ends. The CDR3 coding sequence is TGTGCCAGCAGTCTCACAGGGAGCAATGAGCAGTTCTTC. Its protein product is CASSLTGSNEQFF.

This chain links TRBV19 with TRBJ2-1, with 10 bases fitting TRBD2. Trimming took 5 bases from V and 6 from J; bases not matched to a gene: 13. Germline V lookup: CDR1 LNHDA, CDR2 SQIVND (reference sequence). This CDR3 is 17 amino acids long. CDR3 amino acids: CASSAQAQRGGRNEQFF. The CDR3 nucleotides read TGTGCCAGTAGTGCCCAGGCCCAGCGGGGGGGCCGCAATGAGCAGTTCTTC.

The chain combines TRBV5-1 with TRBJ1-2; 7 bases match TRBD1. The germline CDR1 and CDR2 sequences are SGHRS and YFSETQ. The CDR3 extends over 16 amino acids. Losses at the gene ends were 5 bases for V and 4 bases for J; bases not matched to a gene: 14. CDR3 nucleotides: TGCGCCAGCAGACCTTTATACAGGGGCGAGGGCTATGGCTACACCTTC. As protein: CASRPLYRGEGYGYTF.

V is TRBV27 and J is TRBJ2-3; 9 nucleotides agree with TRBD1. The germline CDR1 and CDR2 sequences are MNHEY and SMNVEV (reference sequence). Trimming removed 2 bases from V and 2 bases from J; junction bases left unmatched: 2. The CDR3 is 15 residues long. In DNA, the CDR3 is TGTGCCAGCAGTTTAGGGACAGGGTACACAGATACGCAGTATTTT. Translated, it gives CASSLGTGYTDTQYF.

V usage is TRBV6-5 and J usage is TRBJ2-5, with D maybe TRBD2 (6 bases). CDR1 MNHEY and CDR2 SVGAGI come from the germline V gene. CDR3 length equals 15 residues. V was cut by 10 bases and J by 7 bases, with 25 bases left in between. The CDR3 spells CATDLGGPLDGTQYF. In DNA, the CDR3 is TGTGCCACCGACTTGGGAGGTCCACTGGATGGGACCCAGTACTTC.

V usage is TRBV6-5 and J usage is TRBJ2-1; maybe TRBD2 (6 bases). The CDR3 has 15 amino acids. Trimming left V 7 bases short and J 12 bases short, with 25 bases between. The germline V gene has CDR1 MNHEY and CDR2 SVGAGI. CDR3 in amino acids: CASTSGEQTSRGQFF. CDR3 bases: TGTGCCAGCACCTCGGGGGAACAGACCTCAAGGGGGCAGTTCTTC.

The chain uses TRBV19 and TRBJ1-6; TRBD1 is a possible D gene (5 bases). V lost 4 bases to trimming and J lost 7 bases, with 11 bases between them. The CDR3 has 14 amino acids. Germline V CDR1 and CDR2: LNHDA, SQIVND (reference sequence). The CDR3 protein is CASSKQGLNSPLHF. The CDR3 DNA sequence: TGTGCCAGTAGTAAGCAGGGCTTGAATTCACCCCTCCACTTT.

This chain joins TRBV28 and TRBJ2-7; no clear D gene. The germline gives CDR1 MDHEN, CDR2 SYDVKM. This CDR3 contains 11 residues. V was clipped by 3 bases and J by 4 bases, with 4 bases between them. As DNA, the CDR3 is TGTGCCAGCAGTTTCAGTTACGAGCAGTACTTC. Translation gives CASSFSYEQYF.

V usage is TRBV2 and J usage is TRBJ2-1, with 7 bases fitting TRBD2. This CDR3 has 14 residues. V lost 2 bases, J lost 4 bases, and 2 bases stayed unmatched. Germline V gene data show CDR1 as SNHLY and CDR2 as FYNNEI. CDR3 amino acids: CASSEQRGYNEQFF. CDR3 bases: TGTGCCAGCAGTGAACAGCGGGGTTACAATGAGCAGTTCTTC.